This is a list of T cell receptor beta chains from one sample in a study of T cell changes during pregnancy in multiple sclerosis. Sequencing was performed with immunoSEQ multiplex PCR; in TCRdb, only in-frame clones are kept and a portion is missing. Among 25,000 to 35,000 clones listed, 92% were seen once. Sequenced here: peripheral blood, sampled in the first trimester of pregnancy. The source of these receptors is a female donor in good health, enrolled as a control in a pregnancy study. CDR3s include the opening cysteine and the closing phenylalanine or tryptophan. Fields, in order: clone size, CDR3 length, J gene, V gene, D gene, CDR3 DNA, CDR3 protein. The D gene is left open where the match is weak. Rows give clone size only sometimes, using once, few, many, or a class for an expanded clone.

clone_size: .
cdr3_length: 18
j_call: TRBJ2-3
v_call: TRBV4-3
d_call: TRBD2
cdr3_nt: TGCGCCAGCAGCCAGGGGACTAGCGGATTAGCTAGCACAGATACGCAGTATTTT
cdr3_aa: CASSQGTSGLASTDTQYF

clone_size: .
cdr3_length: 15
j_call: TRBJ2-5
v_call: TRBV19
d_call: TRBD1
cdr3_nt: TGTGCCACAACTGACGGACAGGGGGCAGGAGAGACCCAGTACTTC
cdr3_aa: CATTDGQGAGETQYF

clone_size: .
cdr3_length: 20
j_call: TRBJ2-1
v_call: TRBV19
d_call: TRBD1
cdr3_nt: TGTGCCACACAACAGGGGGTGTTTTTTGGTGAGGTGTTAGGGAGGAATGAGCAGTTCTTC
cdr3_aa: CATQQGVFFGEVLGRNEQFF

clone_size: .
cdr3_length: 15
j_call: TRBJ1-2
v_call: TRBV11-2
d_call: .
cdr3_nt: TGTGCCAGCAGCTTAGAGAGATTAGGGGCCGAGGGCTACACCTTC
cdr3_aa: CASSLERLGAEGYTF

clone_size: .
cdr3_length: 15
j_call: TRBJ1-4
v_call: TRBV7-2
d_call: TRBD1
cdr3_nt: TGTGCCAGCAGCCTACCAACAGGGGTGAAGGAAAAACTGTTTTTT
cdr3_aa: CASSLPTGVKEKLFF

clone_size: .
cdr3_length: 14
j_call: TRBJ2-7
v_call: TRBV7-2
d_call: TRBD2
cdr3_nt: TGTGCCAGCAGTCAACTAGCGGGGCCCTACGAGCAGTACTTC
cdr3_aa: CASSQLAGPYEQYF

clone_size: .
cdr3_length: 13
j_call: TRBJ1-2
v_call: TRBV30
d_call: .
cdr3_nt: TGTGCCTGGAGTCCGGGGGAGGACTATGGCTACACCTTC
cdr3_aa: CAWSPGEDYGYTF

clone_size: .
cdr3_length: 15
j_call: TRBJ1-1
v_call: TRBV6-1
d_call: .
cdr3_nt: TGTGCCAGCAGTGGTCGACAGGCGCTGAACACTGAAGCTTTCTTT
cdr3_aa: CASSGRQALNTEAFF

clone_size: .
cdr3_length: 15
j_call: TRBJ1-3
v_call: TRBV7-2
d_call: .
cdr3_nt: TGTGCCAGCAGCTTACTCTCAGGGGTTGGAAACACCATATATTTT
cdr3_aa: CASSLLSGVGNTIYF

clone_size: .
cdr3_length: 16
j_call: TRBJ2-7
v_call: TRBV6-6
d_call: .
cdr3_nt: TGTGCCAGCAGGCCACTATTCACAGGGCCCTCCTACGAGCAGTACTTC
cdr3_aa: CASRPLFTGPSYEQYF

clone_size: .
cdr3_length: 14
j_call: TRBJ1-1
v_call: TRBV19
d_call: TRBD1
cdr3_nt: TGTGCCAGTAGTACCAACACAGGGGGCACTGAAGCTTTCTTT
cdr3_aa: CASSTNTGGTEAFF

clone_size: .
cdr3_length: 13
j_call: TRBJ1-2
v_call: TRBV30
d_call: .
cdr3_nt: TGTGCCTGGAAAGGGCCGGGGGGAGCTGGCTACACCTTC
cdr3_aa: CAWKGPGGAGYTF

clone_size: .
cdr3_length: 15
j_call: TRBJ1-1
v_call: TRBV19
d_call: TRBD1
cdr3_nt: TGTGCCAGTAGGACAGGGGGCCAAATTGGCACTGAAGCTTTCTTT
cdr3_aa: CASRTGGQIGTEAFF

clone_size: .
cdr3_length: 12
j_call: TRBJ2-7
v_call: TRBV29-1
d_call: TRBD1
cdr3_nt: TGCAGCGTGGGGCAGGGGGCTAGCGAGCAGTACTTC
cdr3_aa: CSVGQGASEQYF

clone_size: once
cdr3_length: 16
j_call: TRBJ2-3
v_call: TRBV10-1
d_call: TRBD2
cdr3_nt: TGCGCCAGCAGTGATGGACTAGCGGGGGGCACAGATACGCAGTATTTT
cdr3_aa: CASSDGLAGGTDTQYF

clone_size: .
cdr3_length: 15
j_call: TRBJ2-7
v_call: TRBV11-3
d_call: TRBD1
cdr3_nt: TGTGCCAGCAGCTTAATTGGGACAGGGAGCCACGAGCAGTACTTC
cdr3_aa: CASSLIGTGSHEQYF

clone_size: few
cdr3_length: 16
j_call: TRBJ2-7
v_call: TRBV30
d_call: TRBD1
cdr3_nt: TGTGCCTGGAGTCTTGACCCTGGACAGGTTCACCACGAGCAGTACTTC
cdr3_aa: CAWSLDPGQVHHEQYF

clone_size: .
cdr3_length: 15
j_call: TRBJ1-6
v_call: TRBV19
d_call: .
cdr3_nt: TGTGCCAGTAGTATCCCGCCAGGGCTAAATTCACCCCTCCACTTT
cdr3_aa: CASSIPPGLNSPLHF

clone_size: .
cdr3_length: 16
j_call: TRBJ2-7
v_call: TRBV30
d_call: TRBD1
cdr3_nt: TGTGCCTTCCAAGGCCCAGGACAGGGGGTTGTTTACGAGCAGTACTTC
cdr3_aa: CAFQGPGQGVVYEQYF

clone_size: .
cdr3_length: 15
j_call: TRBJ1-3
v_call: TRBV7-2
d_call: TRBD1
cdr3_nt: TGTGCCAGCAGCTCGGGGGGACAGGGGGGAGACACCATATATTTT
cdr3_aa: CASSSGGQGGDTIYF

clone_size: .
cdr3_length: 16
j_call: TRBJ2-2
v_call: TRBV12-5
d_call: TRBD2
cdr3_nt: TGTGCTAGTGGTTTGGTACGGTCTAGCGGTCCCGGGGAGCTGTTTTTT
cdr3_aa: CASGLVRSSGPGELFF

clone_size: .
cdr3_length: 15
j_call: TRBJ2-1
v_call: TRBV7-9
d_call: .
cdr3_nt: TGTGCCAGCAGCGCGCGACTAGGGAATTACAATGAGCAGTTCTTC
cdr3_aa: CASSARLGNYNEQFF

clone_size: .
cdr3_length: 11
j_call: TRBJ1-1
v_call: TRBV2
d_call: .
cdr3_nt: TGTGCCAGCAGGGAAACCTTCGGGGCTTTCTTT
cdr3_aa: CASRETFGAFF

clone_size: few
cdr3_length: 13
j_call: TRBJ1-6
v_call: TRBV29-1
d_call: .
cdr3_nt: TGCAGCCATCTCGCCGGGGTCCATTCACCCCTCCACTTT
cdr3_aa: CSHLAGVHSPLHF

clone_size: .
cdr3_length: 13
j_call: TRBJ1-2
v_call: TRBV6-6
d_call: .
cdr3_nt: TGTGCCAGCAGCTATACTCAGGGTAATGGCTACACCTTC
cdr3_aa: CASSYTQGNGYTF

clone_size: .
cdr3_length: 11
j_call: TRBJ2-1
v_call: TRBV19
d_call: .
cdr3_nt: TGTGCCAGTAGTAAAGCGGCTGAGCAGTTCTTC
cdr3_aa: CASSKAAEQFF

clone_size: .
cdr3_length: 17
j_call: TRBJ2-7
v_call: TRBV4-3
d_call: TRBD2
cdr3_nt: TGCGCCAGCAGCCAAGGTGGGACTAGCGGGGCCTCCTACGAGCAGTACTTC
cdr3_aa: CASSQGGTSGASYEQYF

clone_size: .
cdr3_length: 14
j_call: TRBJ2-7
v_call: TRBV4-1
d_call: .
cdr3_nt: TGCGCCAGCAGCCAAGGGCTAGCGAACTACGAGCAGTACTTC
cdr3_aa: CASSQGLANYEQYF

clone_size: .
cdr3_length: 13
j_call: TRBJ2-4
v_call: TRBV6-5
d_call: .
cdr3_nt: TGTGCCAGCAGTTTGGCAGATAAAAACATTCAGTACTTC
cdr3_aa: CASSLADKNIQYF

clone_size: once
cdr3_length: 15
j_call: TRBJ2-1
v_call: TRBV11-3
d_call: TRBD2
cdr3_nt: TGTGCCAGCAGCTTAGAGGGGACTAGCAAAGTTGAGCAGTTCTTC
cdr3_aa: CASSLEGTSKVEQFF

clone_size: .
cdr3_length: 14
j_call: TRBJ1-4
v_call: TRBV11-3
d_call: .
cdr3_nt: TGTGCCAGCAGCTTAGTTCCGGGAGGGGAAAAACTGTTTTTT
cdr3_aa: CASSLVPGGEKLFF

clone_size: .
cdr3_length: 14
j_call: TRBJ2-5
v_call: TRBV30
d_call: TRBD1
cdr3_nt: TGTGCCTGGAGTGGAGTGGGACAGCAAGAGACCCAGTACTTC
cdr3_aa: CAWSGVGQQETQYF

clone_size: .
cdr3_length: 18
j_call: TRBJ2-3
v_call: TRBV14
d_call: TRBD2
cdr3_nt: TGTGCCAGCAGCCAAGACTCCCAACTAGCGGGAGTCGGTGATACGCAGTATTTT
cdr3_aa: CASSQDSQLAGVGDTQYF

clone_size: .
cdr3_length: 15
j_call: TRBJ1-1
v_call: TRBV10-3
d_call: .
cdr3_nt: TGTGCCTCGAGGAGTGGGACAACTCTGAACACTGAAGCTTTCTTT
cdr3_aa: CASRSGTTLNTEAFF

clone_size: .
cdr3_length: 15
j_call: TRBJ2-7
v_call: TRBV6-1
d_call: .
cdr3_nt: TGTGCCAGCAGTGAATTGGCGCAGGGGTTACGAGAGGAGTACTTC
cdr3_aa: CASSELAQGLREEYF

clone_size: few
cdr3_length: 14
j_call: TRBJ2-3
v_call: TRBV9
d_call: .
cdr3_nt: TGTGCCAGCAGCGTAGCGGGTTTCACAGATACGCAGTATTTT
cdr3_aa: CASSVAGFTDTQYF

clone_size: .
cdr3_length: 15
j_call: TRBJ1-2
v_call: TRBV4-2
d_call: TRBD1
cdr3_nt: TGTGCCAGCAGCCAAGAGGGACAGGGAGGCGATGGCTACACCTTC
cdr3_aa: CASSQEGQGGDGYTF

clone_size: .
cdr3_length: 13
j_call: TRBJ1-2
v_call: TRBV7-6
d_call: .
cdr3_nt: TGTGCCAGCAGCTCCCGAGGGTTTTATGGCTACACCTTC
cdr3_aa: CASSSRGFYGYTF

clone_size: .
cdr3_length: 16
j_call: TRBJ1-1
v_call: TRBV19
d_call: TRBD1
cdr3_nt: TGTGCCAGTAGTATGGCGACAGGGGGGGTGAACACTGAAGCTTTCTTT
cdr3_aa: CASSMATGGVNTEAFF

clone_size: .
cdr3_length: 12
j_call: TRBJ2-7
v_call: TRBV11-3
d_call: .
cdr3_nt: TGTGCCAGCAGCCCCCTTTCGGGCGAGCAGTACTTC
cdr3_aa: CASSPLSGEQYF

clone_size: .
cdr3_length: 15
j_call: TRBJ2-2
v_call: TRBV19
d_call: .
cdr3_nt: TGTGCCAGTAGCCCCCCGGGGGTAGCAACCGGGGAGCTGTTTTTT
cdr3_aa: CASSPPGVATGELFF

clone_size: .
cdr3_length: 13
j_call: TRBJ1-5
v_call: TRBV7-2
d_call: .
cdr3_nt: TGTGCCAGCAGCTTAGAGAGCTTTCAGCCCCAGCATTTT
cdr3_aa: CASSLESFQPQHF